The T cell receptor (beta chain) under discussion was sequenced for a study of human T cells and chemical hapten exposure. Time point meaning: patch test 2, 6 weeks after DPC sensitization. Treatment noted: therapeutic diphenylcyclopropenone sensitization with weekly scalp DPC. This clonotype came up a few times. Its matching antigen is unknown. TCRdb reprocessed the RACE reads via MiXCR and lists one record per CDR3 protein. The table shows some 79,000 distinct CDR3 sequences, with about 10% occurring only once. This CDR3 has 14 amino acids. The V segment lost 5 bases and the J segment 0 bases; nucleotides outside the gene matches: 3. Germline V CDR1 and CDR2: KGHSH, LQKENI. Points from the study as a whole: Expanded TCRs formed significantly more large CDR3 similarity clusters than controls.

This TCR was sampled from a woman aged 45-65 years with alopecia areata. Some clones in this sample may be carry-over from other donors' samples. The source was whole blood, collected in connection with sensitization to the hapten diphenylcyclopropenone (DPC). The chain employs TRBV18 and TRBJ1-1, with 7 bases lining up with TRBD1. CDR3 amino acids: CASSTTGLNTEAFF. CDR3 coding DNA: TGTGCCAGCTCAACGACAGGGCTGAACACTGAAGCTTTCTTT.